Reported below is one T cell receptor beta chain. The source of the sample is a study of blood T cell repertoires in COVID-19. The germline CDR1 and CDR2 sequences are SGDLS and YYNGEE. The V and J ends lost 3 bases and 5 bases, in that order; junction bases with no gene match: 5. The CDR3 spans 15 residues. Libraries were prepared by immunoSEQ multiplex PCR; TCRdb keeps only in-frame clonotypes and omits some of them. The sample has fewer than 85,000 clones; under 90% are singletons. This chain joins TRBV9 and TRBJ1-6, with 7 positions matching TRBD1. Specimen: peripheral blood. This TCR derives from a woman aged 60-75 years with acute or convalescent COVID-19. This CDR3 is CASSAGTANNSPLHF. DNA for the CDR3: TGTGCCAGCAGCGCCGGGACAGCCAATAATTCACCCCTCCACTTT.